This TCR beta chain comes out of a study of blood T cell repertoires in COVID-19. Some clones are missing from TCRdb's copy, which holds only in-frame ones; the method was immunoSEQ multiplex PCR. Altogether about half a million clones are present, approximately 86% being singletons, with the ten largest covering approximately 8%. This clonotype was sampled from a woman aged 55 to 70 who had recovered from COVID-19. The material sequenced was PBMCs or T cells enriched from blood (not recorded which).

The CDR3 bases are TGTGCCAGCAGACACTCGAGGGGGGAGCTGTTTTTT. Amino acid sequence: CASRHSRGELFF. The genes are TRBV3-1 (or the pseudogene TRBV3-2) and TRBJ2-2, with D unclear. Germline V gives CDR1 LGHDT, CDR2 YNNKEL (reference sequence). V lost 6 bases and J 8 bases, leaving 10 bases between the germline ends. CDR3 size: 12 residues.